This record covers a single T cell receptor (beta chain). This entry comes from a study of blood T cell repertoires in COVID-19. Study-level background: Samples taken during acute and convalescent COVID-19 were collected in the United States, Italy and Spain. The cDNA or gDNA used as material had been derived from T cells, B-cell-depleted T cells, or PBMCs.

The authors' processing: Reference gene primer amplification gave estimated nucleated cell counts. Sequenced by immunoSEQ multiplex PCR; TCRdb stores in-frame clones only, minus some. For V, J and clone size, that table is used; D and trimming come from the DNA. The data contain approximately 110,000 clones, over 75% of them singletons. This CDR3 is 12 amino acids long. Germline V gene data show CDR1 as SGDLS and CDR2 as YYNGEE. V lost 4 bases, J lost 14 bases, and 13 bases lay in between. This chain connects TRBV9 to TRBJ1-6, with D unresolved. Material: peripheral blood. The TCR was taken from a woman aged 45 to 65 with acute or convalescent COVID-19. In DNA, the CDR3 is TGTGCCAGCAGCTACGACGGAGTAGCCCTCCACTTT. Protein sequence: CASSYDGVALHF. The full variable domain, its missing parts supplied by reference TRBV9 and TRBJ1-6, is DSGVTQTPKHLITATGQRVTLRCSPRSGDLSVYWYQQSLDQGLQFLIQYYNGEERAKGNILERFSAQQFPDLHSELNLSSLELGDSALYFCASSYDGVALHFGNGTRLTVT.